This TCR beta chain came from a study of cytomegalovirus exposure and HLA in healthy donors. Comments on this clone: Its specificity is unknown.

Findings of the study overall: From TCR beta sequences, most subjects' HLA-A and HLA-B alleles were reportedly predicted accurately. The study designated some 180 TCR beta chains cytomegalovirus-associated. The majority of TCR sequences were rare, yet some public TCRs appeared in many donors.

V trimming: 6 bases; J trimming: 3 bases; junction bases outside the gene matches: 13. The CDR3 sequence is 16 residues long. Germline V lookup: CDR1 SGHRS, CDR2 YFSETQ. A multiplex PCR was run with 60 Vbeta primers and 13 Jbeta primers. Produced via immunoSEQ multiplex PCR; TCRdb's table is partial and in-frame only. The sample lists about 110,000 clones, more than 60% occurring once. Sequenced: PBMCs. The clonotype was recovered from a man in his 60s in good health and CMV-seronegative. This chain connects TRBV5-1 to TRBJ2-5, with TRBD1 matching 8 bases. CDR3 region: CASNRQGRGLEETQYF. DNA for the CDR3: TGCGCCAGCAATCGTCAAGGCAGGGGGCTGGAAGAGACCCAGTACTTC.